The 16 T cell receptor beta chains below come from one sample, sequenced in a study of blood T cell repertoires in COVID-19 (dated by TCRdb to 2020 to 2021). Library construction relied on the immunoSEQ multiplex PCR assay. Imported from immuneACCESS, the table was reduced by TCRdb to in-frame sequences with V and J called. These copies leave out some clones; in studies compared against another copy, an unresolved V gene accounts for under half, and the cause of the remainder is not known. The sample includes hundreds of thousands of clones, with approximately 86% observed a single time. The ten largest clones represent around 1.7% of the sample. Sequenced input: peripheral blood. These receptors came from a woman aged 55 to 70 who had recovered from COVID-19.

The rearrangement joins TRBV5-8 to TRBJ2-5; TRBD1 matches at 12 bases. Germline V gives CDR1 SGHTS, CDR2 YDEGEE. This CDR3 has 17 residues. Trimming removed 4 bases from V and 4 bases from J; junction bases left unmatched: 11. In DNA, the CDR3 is TGTGCCAGCAGCCCGGGACAGGGGGCAAGGGGCATAGAGACCCAGTACTTC. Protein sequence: CASSPGQGARGIETQYF. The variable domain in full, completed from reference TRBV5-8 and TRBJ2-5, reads EAGVTQSPTHLIKTRGQQATLRCSPISGHTSVYWYQQALGLGLQFLLWYDEGEERNRGNFPPRFSGRQFPNYSSELNVNALELEDSALYLCASSPGQGARGIETQYFGPGTRLLVL.

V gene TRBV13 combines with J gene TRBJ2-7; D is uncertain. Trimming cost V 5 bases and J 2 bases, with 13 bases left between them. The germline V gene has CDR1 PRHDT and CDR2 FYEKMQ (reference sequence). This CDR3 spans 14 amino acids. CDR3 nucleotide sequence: TGTGCCAGCAGCGCGCGGCATACTACCTACGAGCAGTACTTC. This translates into CASSARHTTYEQYF.

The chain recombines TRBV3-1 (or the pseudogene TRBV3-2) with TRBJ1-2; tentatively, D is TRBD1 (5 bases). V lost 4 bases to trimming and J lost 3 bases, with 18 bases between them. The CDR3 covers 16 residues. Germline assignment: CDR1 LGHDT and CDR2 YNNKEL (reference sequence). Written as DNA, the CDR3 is TGTGCCAGCAGCCGGGGTGGGGCGACCCACCACTATGGCTACACCTTC. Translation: CASSRGGATHHYGYTF.

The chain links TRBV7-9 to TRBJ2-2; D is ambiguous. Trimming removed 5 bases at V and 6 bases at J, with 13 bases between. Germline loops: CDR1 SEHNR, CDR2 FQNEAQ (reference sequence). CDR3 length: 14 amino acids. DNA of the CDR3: TGTGCCAGCAGCCAAACGAGGAGTCCCGGGGAGCTGTTTTTT. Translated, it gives CASSQTRSPGELFF.

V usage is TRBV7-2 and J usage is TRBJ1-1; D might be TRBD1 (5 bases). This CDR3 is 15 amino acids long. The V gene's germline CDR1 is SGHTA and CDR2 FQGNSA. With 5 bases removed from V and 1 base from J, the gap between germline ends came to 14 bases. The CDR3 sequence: CASSPIGVPNTEAFF. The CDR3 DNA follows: TGTGCCAGCAGCCCTATAGGGGTTCCGAACACTGAAGCTTTCTTT.

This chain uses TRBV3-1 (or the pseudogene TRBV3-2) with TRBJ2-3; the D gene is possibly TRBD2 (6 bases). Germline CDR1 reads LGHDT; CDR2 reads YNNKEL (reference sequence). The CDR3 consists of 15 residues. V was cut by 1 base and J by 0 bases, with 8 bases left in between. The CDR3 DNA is TGTGCCAGCAGCCAAGTTGGGACTAGCACAGATACGCAGTATTTT. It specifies CASSQVGTSTDTQYF.

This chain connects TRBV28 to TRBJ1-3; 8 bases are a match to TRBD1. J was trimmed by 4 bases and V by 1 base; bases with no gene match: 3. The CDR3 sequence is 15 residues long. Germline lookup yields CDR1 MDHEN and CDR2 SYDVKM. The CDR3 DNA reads TGTGCCAGCAGTTTATCGGACAGGGAGGGAAACACCATATATTTT. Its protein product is CASSLSDREGNTIYF.

The CDR3 protein is CASSREVGPSYEQYF. Written as DNA, the CDR3 is TGCGCCAGCAGCCGAGAAGTTGGCCCCTCCTACGAGCAGTACTTC. This rearrangement joins TRBV4-3 to TRBJ2-7, with D hard to call. Trimming cost V 4 bases and J 0 bases, with 13 bases left between them. Per germline, CDR1 LGHNA and CDR2 YSLEER. The CDR3 length is 15 residues.

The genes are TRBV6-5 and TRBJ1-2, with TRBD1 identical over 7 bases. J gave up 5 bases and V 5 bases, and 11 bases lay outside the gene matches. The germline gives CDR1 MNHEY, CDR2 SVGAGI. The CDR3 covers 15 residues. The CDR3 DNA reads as TGTGCCAGCAGTCAGGGACAGCTCTATCGTTATGGCTACACCTTC. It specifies CASSQGQLYRYGYTF.

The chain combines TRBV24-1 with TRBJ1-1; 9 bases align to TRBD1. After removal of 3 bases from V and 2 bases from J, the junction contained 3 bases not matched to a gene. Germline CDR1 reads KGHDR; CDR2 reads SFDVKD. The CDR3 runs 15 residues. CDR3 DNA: TGTGCCACCAGTGATAACAGGGGGCTAAACACTGAAGCTTTCTTT. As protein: CATSDNRGLNTEAFF.

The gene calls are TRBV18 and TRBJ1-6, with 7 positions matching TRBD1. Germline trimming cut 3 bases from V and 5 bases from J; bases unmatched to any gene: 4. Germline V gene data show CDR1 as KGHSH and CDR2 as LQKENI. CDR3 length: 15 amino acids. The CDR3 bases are TGTGCCAGCTCACCGTTCGACAGGGATAATTCACCCCTCCACTTT. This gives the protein CASSPFDRDNSPLHF.

The CDR3 coding sequence is TGCGCCAGCAGCCAAACTACAGGGCACTATGGCTACACCTTC. Encoded protein: CASSQTTGHYGYTF. The chain uses TRBV5-1 and TRBJ1-2; D might be TRBD1 (6 bases). Germline values: CDR1 SGHRS, CDR2 YFSETQ. Trimming removed 4 bases from V and 3 bases from J, with 13 bases in between. The CDR3 totals 14 residues.

CDR3 nucleotides: TGCGCCAGCAGCATCCGGGGGAGGGGGGAAGGCTATGGCTACACCTTC. It encodes CASSIRGRGEGYGYTF. The V call is TRBV4-3, the J call TRBJ1-2; perhaps TRBD1 as D (6 bases). The V end was cut by 5 bases, the J end by 4 bases, with 20 bases between. The CDR3 sequence is 16 residues long. Germline-derived CDR1 and CDR2 are LGHNA and YSLEER.

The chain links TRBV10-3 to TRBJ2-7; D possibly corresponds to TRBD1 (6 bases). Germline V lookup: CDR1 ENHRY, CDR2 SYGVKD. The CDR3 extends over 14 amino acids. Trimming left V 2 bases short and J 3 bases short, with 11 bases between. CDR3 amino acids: CAISEASGDYEQYF. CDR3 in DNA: TGTGCCATCAGTGAGGCATCAGGGGACTACGAGCAGTACTTC.

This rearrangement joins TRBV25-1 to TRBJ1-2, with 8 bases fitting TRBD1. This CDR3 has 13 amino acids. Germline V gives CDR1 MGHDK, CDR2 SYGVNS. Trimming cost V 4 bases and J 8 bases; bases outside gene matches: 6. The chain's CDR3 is CASSAQGAGGYTF. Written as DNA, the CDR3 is TGTGCCAGCAGTGCGCAGGGGGCGGGGGGCTACACCTTC.

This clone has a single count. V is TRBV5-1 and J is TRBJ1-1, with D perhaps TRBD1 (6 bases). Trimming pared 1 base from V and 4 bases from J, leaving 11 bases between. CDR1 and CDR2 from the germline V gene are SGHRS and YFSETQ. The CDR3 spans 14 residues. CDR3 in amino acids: CASSLSAGVTEAFF. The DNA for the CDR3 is TGCGCCAGCAGCTTGTCCGCAGGGGTCACTGAAGCTTTCTTT. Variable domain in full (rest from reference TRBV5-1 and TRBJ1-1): KAGVTQTPRYLIKTRGQQVTLSCSPISGHRSVSWYQQTPGQGLQFLFEYFSETQRNKGNFPGRFSGRQFSNSRSEMNVSTLELGDSALYLCASSLSAGVTEAFFGQGTRLTVV.